This TCR beta chain was obtained from a study of T cell clones after liver transplantation. Germline V CDR1 and CDR2: GTSNPN, SVGIG (reference sequence). V gave up 0 bases and J gave up 5 bases, with 8 bases separating them. The CDR3 is 13 residues long. Unstimulated PBMCs were sorted into CD3+CD4+ and CD3+CD8+ populations. The method was immunoSEQ multiplex PCR; TCRdb's version includes in-frame clones alone and lacks a portion of them. The sample gives roughly 80,000 clones, about 82% of which show up once; about 0.52% is in the top ten. The chain employs TRBV30 and TRBJ2-4; TRBD2 might be the D (5 bases). Specimen: CD4+ T cells from blood, collected approximately 3.5 years after liver transplant. This clonotype was sampled from a human patient who received a liver transplant. Some T cells may originate from the graft donor. The CDR3 spells CAWSVGSQNIQYF. CDR3 DNA sequence: TGTGCCTGGAGTGTGGGGAGCCAAAACATTCAGTACTTC.